This T cell receptor (beta chain) is from a study of brain T cells in children with intractable seizures. Sequencing was performed with immunoSEQ multiplex PCR; in TCRdb, only in-frame clones are kept and a portion is missing. The sample holds hundreds of thousands of clones, over 90% seen once. Time point specified: blood from clinic visit 5 months post-surgery; TSC patient then seizure free. Germline CDR1 and CDR2: MNHEY and SVGAGI. The CDR3 runs to 15 residues. The V gene end was trimmed by 1 base and the J gene end by 4 bases; junction bases not matched to a gene: 6. V usage is TRBV6-5 and J usage is TRBJ1-1; 7 bases map to TRBD1. This TCR came from a boy in the first two years of life with tuberous sclerosis and intractable seizures. The sample in question was peripheral blood, obtained 4 to 5 months after surgery. The chain's CDR3 is CASSYFVQGGTEAFF. The CDR3 nucleotides are TGTGCCAGCAGTTACTTCGTCCAGGGGGGCACTGAAGCTTTCTTT.